The clone carrying this T cell receptor (beta chain) appeared once. What it binds is not known. This sample is part of a study of T cell responses to AZD1222 COVID-19 vaccine. Per the germline V gene, CDR1 is SGHNT and CDR2 is YENEEA. The CDR3 loop spans 15 amino acids. Trimming took 5 bases from V and 5 from J; bases not matched to a gene: 8. TCRdb's copy holds only in-frame clones and misses some; the assay was immunoSEQ multiplex PCR. The sample lists more than 150,000 clones, 90% occurring once. Notes on the study in general: Once two AZD1222 doses were given, Spike-specific TCR breadth and depth went up. Nearly half of spike-specific TCRs reportedly go after variant regions that carry no mutations. CD4 TCRs covered the whole spike, strongest at regions 160-218 and 743-854. Sampled repertoires all dated from after the peak T cell response.

The input for sequencing was peripheral blood, taken 28 days after the second AZD1222 dose. The source is an adult who received the AZD1222 COVID-19 vaccine. The V and J genes are TRBV11-3 and TRBJ2-3; 9 nucleotides agree with TRBD1. The CDR3 here is CASSHRGTGRDTQYF. For the CDR3, the DNA is TGTGCCAGCAGCCACCGAGGGACAGGGAGAGATACGCAGTATTTT. The whole variable domain, filled in from reference TRBV11-3 and TRBJ2-3, reads EAGVVQSPRYKIIEKKQPVAFWCNPISGHNTLYWYLQNLGQGPELLIRYENEEAVDDSQLPKDRFSAERLKGVDSTLKIQPAELGDSAVYLCASSHRGTGRDTQYFGPGTRLTVL.